Here is one TCR beta chain with its context. Its antigen is unidentified. CDR1 is DFQATT, CDR2 SNEGSKA, per germline (reference sequence). Trimming stripped 6 bases from V and 3 bases from J, with 9 bases between. The CDR3 contains 12 residues. Via MiXCR, TCRdb re-called the RT-PCR reads, giving one row per CDR3 protein. The repertoire holds more than 400,000 distinct CDR3 sequences, with approximately 10% as singletons. This sample stems from a study of response to subunit inactivated influenza vaccine. The study's findings and limits: New T cells are recruited in small numbers by each seasonal influenza vaccination, according to the authors' suggestion.

The sequence derives from a man aged 50-60 years who received an inactivated influenza vaccine. The specimen comprised PBMCs from blood, sampled 40 to 50 days after vaccination. The rearrangement links TRBV20-1 to TRBJ1-5; no reliable D call. CDR3 sequence reads: CSATSNNQPQHF. For the CDR3, the DNA is TGCAGTGCCACATCAAACAATCAGCCCCAGCATTTT.